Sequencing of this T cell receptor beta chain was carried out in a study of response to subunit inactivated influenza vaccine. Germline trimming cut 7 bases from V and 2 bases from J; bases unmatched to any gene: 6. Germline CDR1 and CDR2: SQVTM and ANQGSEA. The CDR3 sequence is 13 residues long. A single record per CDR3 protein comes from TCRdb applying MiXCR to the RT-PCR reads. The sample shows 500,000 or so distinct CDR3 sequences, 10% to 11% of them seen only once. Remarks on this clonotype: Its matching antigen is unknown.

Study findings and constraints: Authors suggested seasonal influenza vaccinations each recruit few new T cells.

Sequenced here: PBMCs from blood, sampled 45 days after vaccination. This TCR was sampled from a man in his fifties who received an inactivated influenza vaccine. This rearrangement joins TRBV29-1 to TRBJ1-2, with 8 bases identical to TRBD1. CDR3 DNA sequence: TGCAGCGCCCCGACAGGGGAGAACTATGGCTACACCTTC. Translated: CSAPTGENYGYTF.